This T cell receptor beta chain came from a study of control samples from healthy donors and cancer patients. The CDR3 sequence is 13 residues long. The germline gives CDR1 LNHDA, CDR2 SQIVND (reference sequence). V dropped 6 bases and J dropped 8; count of bases not matched to a gene: 6. TCRdb keeps only in-frame clones here, not all; method: immunoSEQ multiplex PCR. Among some 130,000 clones listed, over 85% were seen once. The rearrangement uses TRBV19 and TRBJ2-2; 7 bases fit TRBD2. What was sequenced was blood. The receptor was isolated from a man aged 25 to 45 in good health. The CDR3 loop reads CASSTWGGGELFF. CDR3 sequence (DNA): TGTGCCAGTAGCACCTGGGGGGGAGGGGAGCTGTTTTTT.